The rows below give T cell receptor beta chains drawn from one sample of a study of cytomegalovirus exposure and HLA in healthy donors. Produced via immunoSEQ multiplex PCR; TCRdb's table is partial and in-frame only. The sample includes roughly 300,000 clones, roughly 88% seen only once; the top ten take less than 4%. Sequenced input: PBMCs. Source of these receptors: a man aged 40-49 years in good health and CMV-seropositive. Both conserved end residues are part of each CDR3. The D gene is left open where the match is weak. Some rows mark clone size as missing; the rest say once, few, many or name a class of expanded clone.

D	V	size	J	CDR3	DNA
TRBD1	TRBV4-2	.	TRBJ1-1	CASSQFVQGATEAFF	TGTGCCAGCAGCCAATTTGTACAGGGGGCCACTGAAGCCTTCTTT
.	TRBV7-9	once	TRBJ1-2	CASSLQGGSYTF	TGTGCCAGCAGCTTACAAGGAGGAAGCTACACCTTC
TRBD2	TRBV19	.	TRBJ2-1	CASKVGGTSDEQFF	TGTGCCAGTAAGGTTGGCGGGACTAGCGATGAGCAGTTCTTC
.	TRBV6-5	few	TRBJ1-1	CASSYSTQGIAEAFF	TGTGCCAGCAGTTACTCGACCCAGGGTATCGCTGAAGCTTTCTTT
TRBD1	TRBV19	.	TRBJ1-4	CASSGTTAQGEKLFF	TGTGCCAGTAGTGGGACGACAGCACAGGGGGAAAAACTGTTTTTT
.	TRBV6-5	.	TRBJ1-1	CASSEVGANTEAFF	TGTGCCAGCAGTGAAGTGGGGGCGAACACTGAAGCTTTCTTT
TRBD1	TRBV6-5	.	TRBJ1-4	CASSEDRGREKLFF	TGTGCCAGCAGTGAAGACAGGGGAAGAGAAAAACTGTTTTTT
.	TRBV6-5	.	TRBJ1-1	CASSAQTVMNTEAFF	TGTGCCAGCAGTGCCCAGACAGTTATGAACACTGAAGCTTTCTTT
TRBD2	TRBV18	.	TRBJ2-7	CASSPREGGSYEQYF	TGTGCCAGCTCCCCACGGGAGGGAGGGTCCTACGAGCAGTACTTC
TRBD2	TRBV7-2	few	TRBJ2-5	CASSLVRASGGKTQYF	TGTGCCAGCAGCTTAGTTCGTGCTAGCGGTGGCAAGACCCAGTACTTC
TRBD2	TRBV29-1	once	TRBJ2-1	CSVEAGSGRVEQFF	TGCAGCGTCGAGGCGGGGAGCGGGAGGGTTGAGCAGTTCTTC
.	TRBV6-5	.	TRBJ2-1	CASRYRDISEYNEQFF	TGTGCCAGCAGATACCGGGACATAAGTGAATACAATGAGCAGTTCTTC
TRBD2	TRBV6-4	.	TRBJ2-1	CASSETSGSYEQFF	TGTGCCAGCAGTGAGACTAGCGGGAGTTATGAGCAGTTCTTC
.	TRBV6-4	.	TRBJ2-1	CASSESARTLLSSEQFF	TGTGCCAGCAGTGAATCCGCAAGGACACTACTTAGTAGTGAGCAGTTCTTC
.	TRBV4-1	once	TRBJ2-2	CASSQPGGELFF	TGCGCCAGCAGCCAACCAGGCGGGGAGCTGTTTTTT
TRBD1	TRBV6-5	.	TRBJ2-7	CASSYSRTGIYEQYF	TGTGCCAGCAGTTACTCAAGGACAGGAATCTACGAGCAGTACTTC
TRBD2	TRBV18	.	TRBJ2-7	CASSPPLAGSYEQYF	TGTGCCAGCTCCCCACCACTAGCGGGGTCCTACGAGCAGTACTTC
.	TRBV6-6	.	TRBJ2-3	CASSRQGGGTDTQYF	TGTGCCAGCAGTCGACAGGGAGGTGGCACAGATACGCAGTATTTT
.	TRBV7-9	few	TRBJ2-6	CASSPPYSLRAGANVLTF	TGTGCCAGCAGCCCGCCCTACAGCCTGCGAGCTGGGGCCAACGTCCTGACTTTC
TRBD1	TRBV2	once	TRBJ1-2	CASRTGSLLGYTF	TGTGCCAGCAGGACAGGGAGCCTTCTTGGCTACACCTTC
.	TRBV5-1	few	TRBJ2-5	CASNLPGRETQYF	TGCGCCAGCAACCTACCGGGAAGGGAGACCCAGTACTTC
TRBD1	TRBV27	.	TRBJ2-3	CASSSTGSGTDTQYF	TGTGCCAGCAGTTCGACAGGGTCGGGCACAGATACGCAGTATTTT
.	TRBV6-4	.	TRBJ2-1	CASSDSHGTKNEQFF	TGTGCCAGCAGTGACTCCCACGGGACAAAGAATGAGCAGTTCTTC